This TCR beta chain emerged from a study of T cells in Graves' hyperthyroidism and ophthalmopathy. Study as a whole: Prior to any treatment, at the point of initial diagnosis, peripheral blood was collected. Whole-study findings and limits: The model anticipated ophthalmopathy a median around 6 months pre-onset. Among clonotypes expanded in thyroid above 0.001, most were also found in blood.

V lost 4 bases, J lost 3 bases, and 3 bases stayed unmatched. The CDR3 is 14 residues long. In germline, CDR1 is SQVTM, CDR2 ANQGSEA. PBMCs were sourced from less than 12 ml fresh peripheral blood. This clonotype was observed a handful of times. Its antigen remains unknown. Researchers took RNA transcripts and amplified the TCR beta CDR3 regions from them. In the first-round RT-PCR of the TCR CDR3, the HTBI primer set was used. MiXCR, applied by TCRdb to the multiplex PCR reads, yields one record per CDR3 protein. This table holds about 520,000 distinct CDR3 sequences, roughly a quarter found once. The source of this sequence is a woman aged 25 to 39 with Graves' ophthalmopathy. The chain uses TRBV29-1 and TRBJ2-7, with TRBD2 matching over 13 bases. The sequencing sample was made of blood. CDR3 in DNA: TGCAGCGTTGCAAGGACTAGCGGGGGCTACGAGCAGTACTTC. Amino acids: CSVARTSGGYEQYF.